The clone carrying this T cell receptor (beta chain) was counted ten times or more. Its antigen is unknown. This sample stems from a study of T cell repertoires in cytomegalovirus infection. TCRdb reanalysed the reads using MiXCR and keeps one entry per CDR3 protein. The data show 370,000 or so distinct CDR3 sequences, approximately 30% seen once. Trimming left V 4 bases short and J 7 bases short, with 10 bases between. CDR1 is SGHTA, CDR2 FQGNSA, per germline. The CDR3 extends over 12 amino acids. Sequenced material: cultured PBMCs, taken from culture after CMV antigen stimulation. The sequence was collected from a human donor in good health (CMV status not recorded). Some clones in this sample may be carry-over from other donors' samples. The chain joins TRBV7-2 to TRBJ1-2; D is ambiguous. This CDR3 reads CASSYQAGGYTF. The CDR3 DNA reads TGTGCCAGCAGCTATCAGGCGGGTGGCTACACCTTC. The full variable domain, rest sourced from reference TRBV7-2 and TRBJ1-2, is GAGVSQSPSNKVTEKGKDVELRCDPISGHTALYWYRQSLGQGLEFLIYFQGNSAPDKSGLPSDRFSAERTGGSVSTLTIQRTQQEDSAVYLCASSYQAGGYTFGSGTRLTVV.